This passage covers 17 T cell receptor delta chains from one sample sequenced in a study of gamma-delta chains in newborns, infants, children (dated by TCRdb to the late 2010s). Sequencing took place on an Illumina MiSeq. TCRdb processed the public reads again with the CATT caller, after which rows with matching DNA were combined. The sample table shows 5,700 or so delta-chain clones, and 0.35% to 0.5% are seen once. The biggest ten clones account for 13% to 15% of the sample. Sequences were obtained from blood. These receptors came from a child who was a newborn, infant or young child, either healthy, febrile or measles-vaccinated (not recorded which).

This clone occurred a few times. The protein TCRdb lists belongs to a much larger clone and differs from this DNA's translation at residue 8, which points to a read error; the protein shown is made from the DNA. The gene calls are TRDV2 and TRDJ2, with TRDD3 matching 8 bases. Germline trimming cut 3 bases from V and 6 bases from J; bases unmatched to any gene: 8. CDR3 length equals 15 residues. CDR1 is GEAIGNYY, CDR2 EKD, per germline. The CDR3 spells CACDLLGGTSAQLFF. CDR3 in DNA: TGTGCCTGTGACCTACTGGGGGGTACGTCAGCACAACTCTTCTTT.

A note on this clone: TCRdb shows a much larger clone's protein in place of this DNA's translation, and the two differ at residue 3, likely through a read error; the protein shown is translated from the DNA. This chain connects TRDV2 to TRDJ3, with 7 positions matching TRDD3. Germline CDR1 and CDR2: GEAIGNYY and EKD. The CDR3 is made up of 17 amino acids. The CDR3 sequence is CAGDSWGSSWDTRQMFF. CDR3 nucleotides: TGTGCCGGTGACTCTTGGGGGAGCTCCTGGGACACCCGACAGATGTTTTTC.

In regard to this clone: One base away lies a much larger clone, so this may be a sequencing read error. Other nucleotide sequences in the sample specify the same CDR3. This chain connects TRDV2 to TRDJ3; 7 nucleotides align to TRDD3. The germline gives CDR1 GEAIGNYY, CDR2 EKD. V was pared by 7 bases and J by 0 bases, with 14 bases of the junction left unmatched. The length of the CDR3 is 19 residues. The CDR3 is CACDSLGIIGSWDTRQMFF. The CDR3 DNA sequence: TGTGCCTGCGACTCGCTGGGGATAATCGGCTCCTGGGACACCCGACAGATGTTTTTC.

A word on this clone: A read error likely explains why the TCRdb protein, taken from a much larger clone, differs from this DNA's translation at residue 3; the protein shown is translated from the DNA. The rearrangement joins TRDV2 to TRDJ3; 7 nucleotides align to TRDD3. The CDR3 sequence is 19 residues long. CDR1 and CDR2 from the germline V gene are GEAIGNYY and EKD. As DNA, the CDR3 is TGTGCCCGTGACACGTACTGGGGATTTTCTACCCGGGACACCCGACAGATGTTTTTC. Translating it yields CARDTYWGFSTRDTRQMFF.

This clone turned up a few times. This probably arose from a read error, given a far larger clone one base away. Other DNA sequences in this sample translate to the same CDR3. V and J are TRDV2 and TRDJ3; TRDD3 is a possible D gene (5 bases). Per the germline V gene, CDR1 is GEAIGNYY and CDR2 is EKD. CDR3 length equals 19 residues. The ends were cut back, 0 bases at V and 0 bases at J, with 14 bases in the middle. CDR3 in amino acids: CACDTAGSISSWDTRQMFF. CDR3 coding DNA: TGTGCCTGTGACACCGCGGGATCTATCAGCTCCTGGGACACCCGACAGATGTTTTTC.

By share of the sample, this clone is medium-sized. Other DNA sequences in the same sample also yield this CDR3. The V and J genes are TRDV2 and TRDJ3; 8 positions agree with TRDD3. V shed 3 bases, J shed 0 bases, and the junction held 15 bases outside the gene matches. The CDR3 spans 21 residues. Germline CDR1 and CDR2: GEAIGNYY and EKD. The CDR3 loop reads CACDFLNTGGPSSWDTRQMFF. DNA for the CDR3: TGTGCCTGTGACTTTCTGAACACTGGGGGGCCCAGCTCCTGGGACACCCGACAGATGTTTTTC.

This clone has only a few counts. This is likely an artifact of a read error, given a far larger clone one base away. Other DNA sequences within the sample encode an identical CDR3. V and J are TRDV2 and TRDJ1; 12 bases match TRDD3. From germline, CDR1 is GEAIGNYY and CDR2 EKD. The CDR3 runs to 14 residues. The CDR3 reads CACDILGDTFKLIF. In DNA form, the CDR3 reads TGTGCCTGCGACATACTGGGGGATACTTTTAAACTCATCTTT.

This clone was seen a handful of times. TCRdb pairs this DNA with a much larger clone's protein that differs at residue 6, likely a read error; the protein shown was translated from the DNA. The gene calls are TRDV2 and TRDJ3, with 8 bases aligning to TRDD3. The CDR3 length is 18 residues. CDR1 GEAIGNYY and CDR2 EKD come from the germline V gene. The ends lost 3 bases at V and 0 bases at J; junction bases unmatched: 6. CDR3 sequence reads: CACDVPGDSSWDTRQMFF. The CDR3 nucleotides read TGTGCCTGTGACGTACCGGGGGATAGCTCCTGGGACACCCGACAGATGTTTTTC.

The sample holds a few counts of this clone. The V call is TRDV2, the J call TRDJ3, with 8 bases matching TRDD3. The CDR3 extends over 17 amino acids. V lost 0 bases and J lost 5; bases outside the gene matches: 5. Per the germline V gene, CDR1 is GEAIGNYY and CDR2 is EKD. DNA of the CDR3: TGTGCCTGTGACACCGTTTCGGGGATACGGGACACCCGACAGATGTTTTTC. Protein: CACDTVSGIRDTRQMFF.

Only a few counts were recorded for this clone. The protein held in TCRdb is that of a much larger clone and does not match this DNA's translation at residue 14, likely because of a read error; the protein shown is translated from the DNA. The CDR3 loop reads CACDTWGIQNSWDARQMFF. The CDR3 coding sequence is TGTGCCTGTGACACCTGGGGGATACAGAACTCCTGGGACGCCCGACAGATGTTTTTC. This chain joins TRDV2 and TRDJ3; 10 positions match TRDD3. Germline V CDR1 and CDR2: GEAIGNYY, EKD. CDR3 length: 19 residues.

This clone is labeled large. Other DNA variants within this sample encode the same CDR3. V is TRDV2 and J is TRDJ2, with 8 bases aligning to TRDD3. CDR1 is GEAIGNYY, CDR2 EKD, per germline. This CDR3 comprises 15 residues. Trimming cost V 2 bases and J 2 bases; bases outside gene matches: 3. The CDR3 DNA sequence: TGTGCCTGTGACAAACTGGGGGGCTTGACAGCACAACTCTTCTTT. It yields the protein CACDKLGGLTAQLFF.

Turning to this clone: The protein given by TCRdb reflects a much larger clone and differs at residue 13 from this DNA's translation, likely from a read error; the protein shown is the DNA's translation. The chain employs TRDV2 and TRDJ3; 8 positions agree with TRDD3. This CDR3 comprises 18 residues. CDR1 and CDR2 (germline): GEAIGNYY, EKD. CDR3 in amino acids: CACDTGGSCSWDARQMFF. The CDR3 DNA sequence: TGTGCCTGTGACACTGGGGGATCGTGCTCCTGGGACGCCCGACAGATGTTTTTC.

By sample fraction, this clone is medium-sized. The chain joins TRDV2 to TRDJ3, with D possibly TRDD3 on 5 matching bases. CDR1 is GEAIGNYY, CDR2 EKD, per germline. This CDR3 has 18 residues. Trimming pared 0 bases from V and 0 bases from J, leaving 11 bases between. CDR3 in DNA: TGTGCCTGTGACACCGTATACGGAAGCTCCTGGGACACCCGACAGATGTTTTTC. It is translated as CACDTVYGSSWDTRQMFF.

In its sample, this clone is medium-sized (0.01 to 0.1%). The J gene is TRDJ2, the V gene TRDV2; TRDD3 matches at 10 bases. V was clipped by 2 bases and J by 0 bases; unmatched bases: 2. This CDR3 spans 16 amino acids. Germline V gene lookup returns CDR1 GEAIGNYY and CDR2 EKD. This chain's CDR3 is CACDMLGDTLTAQLFF. The CDR3 coding sequence is TGTGCCTGTGACATGCTGGGGGATACTTTGACAGCACAACTCTTCTTT.

Worth noting for this clone: TCRdb lists the protein of a much larger clone for this DNA, which differs at residue 10, so this is likely a read error; the protein given here is translated from the DNA itself. This sequence joins TRDV2 and TRDJ3; the match to TRDD3 covers 9 bases. Germline CDR1 reads GEAIGNYY; CDR2 reads EKD. There are 19 residues in the CDR3. With 3 bases clipped from V and 0 bases from J, the junction kept 8 bases outside the gene matches. The chain's CDR3 is CACDDGYWGNSWDTRQMFF. CDR3 in DNA: TGTGCCTGTGACGATGGGTACTGGGGGAACTCCTGGGACACCCGACAGATGTTTTTC.

This clone came up a few times. With only one base between it and a far larger clone, this is likely a read error. This sample includes further DNA sequences coding for the same CDR3. The V and J genes are TRDV2 and TRDJ3; 8 bases fit TRDD3. Germline values: CDR1 GEAIGNYY, CDR2 EKD. This CDR3 contains 18 residues. The CDR3 spells CACDTWGTSSWDTRQMFF. The CDR3 nucleotides read TGTGCCTGCGACACCTGGGGGACCAGCTCCTGGGACACCCGACAGATGTTTTTC.

On this clone itself: A far larger clone is one base from this, pointing to a likely read error. The chain carries TRAV29/DV5 and TRDJ2, with TRDD3 matching 10 bases. The CDR3 is 21 residues long. Germline assignment: CDR1 NSMFDY and CDR2 ISSIKDK. The CDR3 DNA reads TGTGCAGAAAGCCGATCCCCGTACTGGGGGATCGCTTTGCTTTTGACAGCACAACTCTTCTTT. Protein: CAESRSPYWGIALLLTAQLFF.